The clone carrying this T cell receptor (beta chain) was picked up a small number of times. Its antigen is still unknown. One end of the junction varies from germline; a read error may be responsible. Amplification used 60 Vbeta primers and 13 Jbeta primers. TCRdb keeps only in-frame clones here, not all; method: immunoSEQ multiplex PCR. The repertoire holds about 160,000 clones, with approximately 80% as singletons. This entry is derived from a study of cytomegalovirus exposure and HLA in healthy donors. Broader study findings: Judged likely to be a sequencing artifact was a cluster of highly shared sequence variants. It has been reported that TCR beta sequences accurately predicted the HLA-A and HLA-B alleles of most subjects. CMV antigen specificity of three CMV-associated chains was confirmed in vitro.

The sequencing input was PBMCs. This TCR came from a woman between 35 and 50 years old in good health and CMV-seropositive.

CDR3 nucleotide sequence: TGTGCCAGCAGCTTTAATTGGTGGGACAGGATCTCCTCTGGGGCCAACGGCCTGACTTTC. Translating gives CASSFNWWDRISSGANGLTF. V is TRBV7-8 and J is TRBJ2-6, with 8 positions matching TRBD1. The CDR3 runs to 20 residues. Germline loops: CDR1 SGHVS, CDR2 FQNEAQ.